The clone carrying this TCR beta chain was detected only once. These data belong to a study of T cell changes during pregnancy in multiple sclerosis. TCRdb's table, derived via immunoSEQ multiplex PCR, lists solely in-frame clones and lacks some. This table has approximately 40,000 clones, about 93% appearing once. CDR1 is MGHRA and CDR2 is YSYEKL in the germline V gene. V lost 6 bases and J lost 4; bases outside the gene matches: 4. This CDR3 region has 14 residues. This receptor was identified in a female donor with multiple sclerosis, enrolled in a pregnancy study. V and J are TRBV4-1 and TRBJ2-1; 9 bases match TRBD1. The sample here was CD4+ T cells from peripheral blood mononuclear cells, taken before pregnancy. CDR3 protein: CASRRQGEYNEQFF. The CDR3 coding sequence is TGCGCCAGCAGGAGACAGGGGGAGTACAATGAGCAGTTCTTC.